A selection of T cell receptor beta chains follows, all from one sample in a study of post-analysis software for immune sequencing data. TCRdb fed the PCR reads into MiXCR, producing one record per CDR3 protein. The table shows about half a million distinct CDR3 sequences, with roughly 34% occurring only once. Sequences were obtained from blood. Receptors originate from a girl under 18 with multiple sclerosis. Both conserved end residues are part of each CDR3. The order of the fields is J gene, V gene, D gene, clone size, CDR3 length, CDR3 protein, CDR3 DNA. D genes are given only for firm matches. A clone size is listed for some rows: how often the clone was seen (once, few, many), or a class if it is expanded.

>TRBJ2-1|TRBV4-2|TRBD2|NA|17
CASSLGTSGGSYNEQFF
TGTGCCAGCAGCCTCGGGACTAGCGGGGGCTCCTACAATGAGCAGTTCTTC
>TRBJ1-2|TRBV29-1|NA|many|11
CSVVQGNGYTF
TGCAGCGTTGTACAGGGTAATGGCTACACCTTC
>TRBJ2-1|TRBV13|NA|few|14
CASSLGLGGNEQFF
TGTGCCAGCAGCTTAGGACTAGGGGGGAATGAGCAGTTCTTC
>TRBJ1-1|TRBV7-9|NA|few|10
CASSLDTAFF
TGTGCCAGCAGCTTAGACACGGCTTTCTTT
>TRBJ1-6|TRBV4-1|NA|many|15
CASSHQTQGNSPLHF
TGCGCCAGCAGCCACCAGACACAGGGAAATTCACCCCTCCACTTT
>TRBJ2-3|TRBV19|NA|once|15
CASSIGQFSTDTQYF
TGTGCCAGTAGTATCGGACAGTTTAGCACAGATACGCAGTATTTT
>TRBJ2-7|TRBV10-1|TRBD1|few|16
CASSEAGTGNHYEQYF
TGCGCCAGCAGTGAGGCTGGGACAGGGAACCACTACGAGCAGTACTTC
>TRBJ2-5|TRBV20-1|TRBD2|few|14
CALRAGVSQETQYF
TGCGCGCTAAGGGCGGGGGTGTCACAAGAGACCCAGTACTTC
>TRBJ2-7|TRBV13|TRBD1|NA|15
CASSRWRDRVYEQYF
TGTGCCAGCAGCCGCTGGAGGGACAGGGTATACGAGCAGTACTTC
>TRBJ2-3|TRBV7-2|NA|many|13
CASSRWTEDTQYF
TGTGCCAGCAGTCGTTGGACGGAAGATACGCAGTATTTT
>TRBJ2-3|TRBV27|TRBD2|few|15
CASSSVAGGLGTQYF
TGTGCCAGCAGTTCGGTAGCGGGGGGGTTGGGTACGCAGTATTTT
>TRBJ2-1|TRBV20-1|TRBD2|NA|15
CSAETTSGGYNEQFF
TGCAGTGCCGAGACGACTAGCGGGGGATACAATGAGCAGTTCTTC
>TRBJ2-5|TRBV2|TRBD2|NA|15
CASSGLTSGKETQYF
TGTGCCAGCTCCGGTTTGACTAGCGGAAAAGAGACCCAGTACTTC
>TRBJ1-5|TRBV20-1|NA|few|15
CSVVATGTSNQPQHF
TGCAGTGTCGTGGCTACAGGAACTAGCAATCAGCCCCAGCATTTT
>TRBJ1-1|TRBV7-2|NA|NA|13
CAHREDMNTEAFF
TGTGCTCACAGAGAGGATATGAACACTGAAGCTTTCTTT
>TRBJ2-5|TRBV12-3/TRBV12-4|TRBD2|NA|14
CASSIRGGLDEQYF
TGTGCCAGCAGTATCCGGGGGGGCCTGGATGAGCAGTACTTC
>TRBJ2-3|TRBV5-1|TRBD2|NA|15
CASASGGASTDTQYF
TGCGCCAGCGCATCCGGGGGGGCAAGCACAGATACGCAGTATTTT
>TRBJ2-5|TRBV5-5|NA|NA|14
CASSLGPFEETQYF
TGTGCCAGCAGCTTGGGACCCTTCGAGGAGACCCAGTACTTC
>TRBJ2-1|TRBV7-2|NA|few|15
CASSPNGGKYNEQFF
TGTGCCAGCAGCCCTAACGGGGGCAAATACAATGAGCAGTTCTTC
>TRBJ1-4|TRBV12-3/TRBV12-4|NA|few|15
CGTTRTGTTNEKLFF
TGTGGCACAACCCGAACAGGGACAACTAATGAAAAACTGTTTTTT
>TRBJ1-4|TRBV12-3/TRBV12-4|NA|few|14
CASSFFQGFEKLFF
TGTGCCAGCAGTTTCTTTCAGGGTTTTGAAAAACTGTTTTTT
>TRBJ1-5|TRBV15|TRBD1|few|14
CATSRRDRGQPQHF
TGTGCCACCAGCCGCCGGGACAGAGGTCAGCCCCAGCATTTT
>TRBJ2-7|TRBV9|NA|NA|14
CASSVVPGDAEQYF
TGTGCCAGCAGCGTAGTCCCGGGGGACGCCGAGCAGTACTTC
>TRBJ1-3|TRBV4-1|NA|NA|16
CASSQDLSAVGNTIYF
TGCGCCAGCAGCCAAGATTTGTCGGCAGTCGGAAACACCATATATTTT
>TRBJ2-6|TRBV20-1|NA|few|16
CSGSAGRSSGANVLTF
TGCAGTGGGTCGGCAGGTCGAAGCTCTGGGGCCAACGTCCTGACTTTC
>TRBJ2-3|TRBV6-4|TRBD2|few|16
CASSATGTSGLSTQYF
TGTGCCAGCAGTGCCACCGGGACTAGCGGACTGAGTACGCAGTATTTT
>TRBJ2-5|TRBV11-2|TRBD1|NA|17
CASSITGHRGFQETQYF
TGTGCCAGCAGCATAACCGGGCACAGGGGGTTTCAAGAGACCCAGTACTTC
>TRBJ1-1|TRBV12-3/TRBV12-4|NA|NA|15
CASSLRRSKGPEAFF
TGTGCCAGCAGTTTACGGAGGTCAAAGGGCCCTGAAGCTTTCTTT
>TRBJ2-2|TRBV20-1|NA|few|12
CSARLNWGELFF
TGCAGTGCTAGGTTAAATTGGGGGGAGCTGTTTTTT
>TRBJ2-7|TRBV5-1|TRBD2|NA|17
CASSLVGGLATGGEQYF
TGCGCCAGCAGCTTGGTGGGGGGACTAGCGACTGGCGGCGAGCAGTACTTC
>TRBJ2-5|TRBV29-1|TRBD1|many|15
CSVGGTGGYQETQYF
TGCAGCGTTGGCGGGACAGGGGGCTACCAAGAGACCCAGTACTTC
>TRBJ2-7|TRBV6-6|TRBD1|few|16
CASSYSNGQGVYEQYF
TGTGCCAGCAGTTACTCGAATGGCCAGGGGGTATACGAGCAGTACTTC
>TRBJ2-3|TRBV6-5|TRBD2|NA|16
CASSYSSAGGTDTQYF
TGTGCCAGCAGTTACTCGTCCGCGGGGGGCACAGATACGCAGTATTTT
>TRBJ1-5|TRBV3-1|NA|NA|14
CASTLGNSNQPQHF
TGTGCCAGCACCCTCGGGAACAGCAATCAGCCCCAGCATTTT
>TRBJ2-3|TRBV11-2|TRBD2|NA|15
CASSEAGLAGVTQYF
TGTGCCAGCAGCGAAGCAGGTCTAGCGGGGGTTACGCAGTATTTT
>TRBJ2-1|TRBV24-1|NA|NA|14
CATGKRRGNNEQFF
TGTGCCACCGGAAAGCGGAGGGGTAACAATGAGCAGTTCTTC
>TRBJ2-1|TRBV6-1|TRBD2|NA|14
CATKLAGGPYEQFF
TGTGCCACCAAATTAGCGGGGGGGCCCTATGAGCAGTTCTTC
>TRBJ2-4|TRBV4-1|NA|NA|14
CASSQEVGGNIQYF
TGCGCCAGCAGCCAAGAGGTAGGAGGGAACATTCAGTACTTC
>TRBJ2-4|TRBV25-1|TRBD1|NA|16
CASSVNPGTGNHIQYF
TGTGCCAGCAGTGTAAACCCCGGGACAGGGAACCACATTCAGTACTTC
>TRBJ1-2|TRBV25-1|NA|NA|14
CASSGPGTAYGYTF
TGTGCCAGCAGTGGGCCCGGGACCGCTTATGGCTACACCTTC
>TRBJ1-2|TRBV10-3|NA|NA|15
CAIKAGPLLYNGYTF
TGTGCCATAAAAGCAGGACCCCTCCTTTACAATGGCTACACCTTC
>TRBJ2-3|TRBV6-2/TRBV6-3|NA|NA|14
CASSYTDLPGTQYF
TGTGCCAGCAGCTATACAGACCTTCCGGGTACGCAGTATTTT
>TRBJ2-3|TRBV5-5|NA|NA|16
CASSLWAGAYTDTQYF
TGTGCCAGCAGCTTGTGGGCGGGGGCCTACACAGATACGCAGTATTTT
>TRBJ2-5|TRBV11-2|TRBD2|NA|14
CANSRLTSGETQYF
TGTGCCAACAGCCGTCTGACTAGCGGAGAGACCCAGTACTTC
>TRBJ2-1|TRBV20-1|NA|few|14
CSAIPPTRSNEQFF
TGCAGTGCTATCCCACCGACTAGATCTAATGAGCAGTTCTTC
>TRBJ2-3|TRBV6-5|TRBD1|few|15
CASRDAGTGSDTQYF
TGTGCCAGCAGGGACGCCGGGACAGGGTCAGATACGCAGTATTTT
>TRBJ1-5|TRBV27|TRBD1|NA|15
CASSWGGQGQQPQHF
TGTGCCAGCAGTTGGGGCGGACAGGGGCAGCAGCCCCAGCATTTT
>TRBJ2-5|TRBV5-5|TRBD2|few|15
CASSSGLSYQETQYF
TGTGCCAGCAGCTCGGGACTATCGTACCAAGAGACCCAGTACTTC